This TCR beta chain stems from a study of cytomegalovirus exposure and HLA in healthy donors. A note on this clone: Its antigen is still unknown.

Study-level findings and limits: Cytomegalovirus-associated status was assigned to 164 TCR beta chains. 15,000 to 20,000 TCR beta sequences were associated with HLA alleles at 0.05 false discovery rate in a later analysis.

This CDR3 comprises 15 residues. V lost 5 bases, J lost 5 bases, and 4 bases stayed unmatched. Germline values: CDR1 SGHDN, CDR2 FVKESK. In the PCR, 60 Vbeta and 13 Jbeta primers were used. Assay: immunoSEQ multiplex PCR; the TCRdb copy retains only in-frame clones and omits some. Of roughly 150,000 clones listed, 70% to 80% are singletons. Sequencing was carried out using PBMCs. The gene calls are TRBV14 and TRBJ2-3, with 13 bases lining up with TRBD2. This sequence was found in a middle-aged man in good health and CMV-seropositive. Written as DNA, the CDR3 is TGTGCCAGCAGCGCCGGACTAGCGGGAGTAGATACGCAGTATTTT. Encoded protein: CASSAGLAGVDTQYF.